This TCR beta chain was documented in a study of shared clonotypes between healthy human individuals. Looking at the study overall: Three plates were used per donor for CD4 naive, three for CD4 memory, two for CD8 naive and one for CD8 memory.

Study-level points and caveats: The four-donor shared clonotypes exceeded non-shared clonotypes in generation probability, with non-shared ones scoring lower.

The V and J ends lost 5 bases and 12 bases respectively, with 23 bases between them. The CDR3 loop spans 16 amino acids. In germline, CDR1 is SGHNT, CDR2 YENEEA. In the source study's methods: Junction-only immunoSEQ sequences carried no quality scores, so filtering differed. Repertoires were generated with immunoSEQ multiplex PCR, while TCRdb's copy carries only in-frame clones and drops some. The V and J calls and clone size are taken from that table; D and trimming were inferred from the DNA. Here the sample spans roughly 1 million clones, more than 60% being singletons. The table lists this clone with a few counts. Its target is unknown.

V gene TRBV11-3 combines with J gene TRBJ1-6; D is perhaps TRBD1 (6 bases). The sample taken for sequencing was memory CD4+ T cells sorted from blood. The subset is: CD45RA-negative fraction. This receptor was taken from a man younger than 35 in good health. The CDR3 region is CASSRDTGKLSVPLHF. The CDR3 bases are TGTGCCAGCAGCCGGGACACGGGAAAACTCTCTGTACCCCTCCACTTT. The entire variable domain, with the rest obtained from reference TRBV11-3 and TRBJ1-6, is as follows: EAGVVQSPRYKIIEKKQPVAFWCNPISGHNTLYWYLQNLGQGPELLIRYENEEAVDDSQLPKDRFSAERLKGVDSTLKIQPAELGDSAVYLCASSRDTGKLSVPLHFGNGTRLTVT.